Described below is a single T cell receptor (beta chain) sequence and its context. Its antigen is unidentified. Sequencing used immunoSEQ multiplex PCR; TCRdb keeps in-frame clones, though not all of them. The sample consists of approximately 33,000 clones, around 83% of them appearing once. The sample is drawn from a study of graft-versus-host responses after intestinal transplantation. Overall study: Each of the recipients got a multivisceral, liver-intestinal, or isolated intestinal transplant. Recipients across the board were started on anti-thymocyte globulin induction, then kept on tacrolimus and steroids for roughly 3 years. Whole-study results and caveats: Graft-donor T cell macrochimerism in patients accompanied high graft-versus-host to host-versus-graft clonal ratios in allografts. Detected in recipient marrow were GvH clones, some of which were first observed in ileum or blood.

Material: unstimulated CD8+ T cells sorted from spleen or lymph node cells, obtained before intestinal transplant. This clonotype was obtained from a human donor who received an intestinal transplant.

Here the CDR3 reads CASSERQSRYEQYF. CDR3 nucleotides: TGTGCCAGCAGCGAACGACAGAGCCGTTACGAGCAGTACTTC. This chain joins TRBV5-8 and TRBJ2-7, with D possibly TRBD1 on 5 matching bases. This CDR3 has 14 residues. The V end was cut by 4 bases, the J end by 4 bases, with 15 bases between. The germline V gene encodes CDR1 SGHTS and CDR2 YDEGEE.